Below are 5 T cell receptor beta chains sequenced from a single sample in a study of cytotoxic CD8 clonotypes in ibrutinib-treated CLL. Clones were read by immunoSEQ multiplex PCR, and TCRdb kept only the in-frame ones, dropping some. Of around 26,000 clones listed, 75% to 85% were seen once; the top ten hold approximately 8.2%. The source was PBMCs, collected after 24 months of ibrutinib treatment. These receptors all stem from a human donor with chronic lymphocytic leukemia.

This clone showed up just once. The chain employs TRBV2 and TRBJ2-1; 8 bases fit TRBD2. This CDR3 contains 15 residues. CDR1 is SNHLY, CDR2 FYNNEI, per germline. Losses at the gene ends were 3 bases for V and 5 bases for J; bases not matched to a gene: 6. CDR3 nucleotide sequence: TGTGCCAGCAGTGATGTTCGGGGGGGCAACAATGAGCAGTTCTTC. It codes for CASSDVRGGNNEQFF. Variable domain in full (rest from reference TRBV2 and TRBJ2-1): EPEVTQTPSHQVTQMGQEVILRCVPISNHLYFYWYRQILGQKVEFLVSFYNNEISEKSEIFDDQFSVERPDGSNFTLKIRSTKLEDSAMYFCASSDVRGGNNEQFFGPGTRLTVL.

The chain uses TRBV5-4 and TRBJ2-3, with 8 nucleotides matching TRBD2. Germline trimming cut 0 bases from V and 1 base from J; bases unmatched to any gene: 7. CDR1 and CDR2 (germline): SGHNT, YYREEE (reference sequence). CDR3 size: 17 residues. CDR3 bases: TGTGCCAGCAGCTTGGGTCGGGGGGGCCTTGGCACAGATACGCAGTATTTT. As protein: CASSLGRGGLGTDTQYF.

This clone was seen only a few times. The CDR3 loop reads CASSYPSENSPLHF. CDR3 sequence (DNA): TGTGCCAGCAGTTACCCCTCAGAGAATTCACCCCTCCACTTT. The V gene is TRBV6-5, the J gene TRBJ1-6; D gene ambiguous. The CDR3 is made up of 14 amino acids. Per the germline V gene, CDR1 is MNHEY and CDR2 is SVGAGI. The ends were cut back, 2 bases at V and 7 bases at J, with 9 bases in the middle.

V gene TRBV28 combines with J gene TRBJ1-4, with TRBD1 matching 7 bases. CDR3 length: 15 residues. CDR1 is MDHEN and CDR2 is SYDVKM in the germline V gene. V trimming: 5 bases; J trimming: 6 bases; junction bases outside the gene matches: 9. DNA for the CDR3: TGTGCCAGCAGTCAGGGGGGGGCAGGGGATGAAAAACTGTTTTTT. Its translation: CASSQGGAGDEKLFF.

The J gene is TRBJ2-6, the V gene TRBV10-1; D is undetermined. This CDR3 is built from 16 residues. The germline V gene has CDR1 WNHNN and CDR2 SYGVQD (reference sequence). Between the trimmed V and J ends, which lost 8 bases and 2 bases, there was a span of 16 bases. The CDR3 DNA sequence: TGCGCCAGCCCTTCCCAGACCGGTACTGGGGCCAACGTCCTGACTTTC. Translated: CASPSQTGTGANVLTF.